The 17 T cell receptor beta chains below all came from one sample that was sequenced in a study of cytomegalovirus exposure and HLA in healthy donors (dated by TCRdb to between 2016 and 2019). The library was generated by the immunoSEQ multiplex PCR assay. For the multiplex PCR, a mixture combining 60 forward primers for TCR Vbeta segments and 13 reverse primers for TCR Jbeta segments was used. Held by TCRdb, this immuneACCESS table contains in-frame sequences only and omits some clones. Under half of the omission traces to an unresolved V gene where checked; the cause of the rest is unknown. Here the sample has just over 200,000 clones; 70% to 85% occur a single time. The ten largest account for 1.5% to 2% of the sample. Sequenced: PBMCs. These receptors all stem from a man over 45 in good health and CMV-seronegative.

This sequence joins TRBV19 and TRBJ2-3, with D tentatively TRBD1 (6 bases). Trimming shortened V by 5 bases and J by 3 bases, and 12 bases separated the two germline ends. Germline-derived CDR1 and CDR2 are LNHDA and SQIVND (reference sequence). There are 14 residues in the CDR3. The CDR3 region has the DNA TGTGCCAGTAGTTTTGGGACATCGACAGATACGCAGTATTTT. Translation gives CASSFGTSTDTQYF.

The chain has TRBV28 and TRBJ2-3; 8 bases fit TRBD2. Germline CDR1 MDHEN, CDR2 SYDVKM. The CDR3 is made up of 16 amino acids. The V segment lost 5 bases and the J segment 4 bases; nucleotides outside the gene matches: 11. DNA of the CDR3: TGTGCCAGCAGTGCCCACCAAGCGGGGGCCTCAGATACGCAGTATTTT. Amino acids: CASSAHQAGASDTQYF.

This clone was counted between two and nine times. The genes are TRBV19 and TRBJ2-4, with unresolved D. From germline, CDR1 is LNHDA and CDR2 SQIVND (reference sequence). V shed 3 bases and J shed 1 base, with 10 bases lying between them. The CDR3 loop spans 15 amino acids. Here the CDR3 reads CASSIWASAKNIQYF. The CDR3 DNA reads TGTGCCAGTAGTATTTGGGCCTCGGCCAAAAACATTCAGTACTTC.

The CDR3: CACPDREGYTF. CDR3 bases: TGTGCCTGTCCCGACAGGGAAGGCTACACCTTC. This chain uses TRBV30 with TRBJ1-2; TRBD1 agrees at 7 bases. J was trimmed by 8 bases and V by 6 bases; bases with no gene match: 6. The CDR3 extends over 11 amino acids. The germline V gene encodes CDR1 GTSNPN and CDR2 SVGIG (reference sequence).

Notes on this clone: Other DNA sequences in the sample encode the same CDR3. The chain links TRBV28 to TRBJ2-6; no reliable D call. Deletions cut 7 bases from V and 0 bases from J, with 10 bases between. The CDR3 has 15 residues. Germline values: CDR1 MDHEN, CDR2 SYDVKM. CDR3 in DNA: TGTGCCAGCAAAGGCGGCTCCTCTGGGGCCAACGTCCTGACTTTC. This gives the protein CASKGGSSGANVLTF.

Only a few counts were recorded for this clone. This sequence joins TRBV30 and TRBJ2-7; D ambiguous. Germline CDR1 GTSNPN, CDR2 SVGIG (reference sequence). V dropped 3 bases and J dropped 5 bases, with 14 bases sitting between them. The CDR3 extends over 13 amino acids. For the CDR3, the DNA is TGTGCCTGGAGCGCATTGAACCGCGACGAGCAGTACTTC. Translated: CAWSALNRDEQYF. The whole variable domain, filled in from reference TRBV30 and TRBJ2-7, reads SQTIHQWPATLVQPVGSPLSLECTVEGTSNPNLYWYRQAAGRGLQLLFYSVGIGQISSEVPQNLSASRPQDRQFILSSKKLLLSDSGFYLCAWSALNRDEQYFGPGTRLTVT.

In this sample, this clone turned up once. The chain has TRBV19 and TRBJ1-1; possible D gene TRBD1, 6 bases. Germline loops: CDR1 LNHDA, CDR2 SQIVND (reference sequence). V shed 6 bases and J shed 6 bases, with 14 bases lying between them. The CDR3 sequence is 13 residues long. The CDR3 reads CASSTGPLAEAFF. The CDR3 DNA follows: TGTGCCAGTAGCACAGGGCCGTTAGCTGAAGCTTTCTTT.

This clone came up a few times. V gene TRBV2 combines with J gene TRBJ2-2; perhaps TRBD1 as D (6 bases). Germline CDR1 SNHLY, CDR2 FYNNEI. The CDR3 consists of 13 residues. With 6 bases removed from V and 5 bases from J, the gap between germline ends came to 10 bases. As DNA, the CDR3 is TGTGCCAGCAGAATCACAGGGACCGGGGAGCTGTTTTTT. This translates into CASRITGTGELFF. Filled out from reference TRBV2 and TRBJ2-2, the complete variable domain reads EPEVTQTPSHQVTQMGQEVILRCVPISNHLYFYWYRQILGQKVEFLVSFYNNEISEKSEIFDDQFSVERPDGSNFTLKIRSTKLEDSAMYFCASRITGTGELFFGEGSRLTVL.

The rearrangement joins TRBV19 to TRBJ2-1, with TRBD2 matching 10 bases. Germline CDR1 reads LNHDA; CDR2 reads SQIVND (reference sequence). With V trimmed by 6 bases and J by 6 bases, 8 bases remained unmatched. This CDR3 comprises 15 residues. The DNA of the CDR3 is TGTGCCAGTAGGCCCAGCGGGAGGGGAGGCAATGAGCAGTTCTTC. Protein sequence: CASRPSGRGGNEQFF.

The chain uses TRBV27 and TRBJ2-7; 7 nucleotides line up with TRBD1. The CDR3 is 16 amino acids. V trimming: 3 bases; J trimming: 3 bases; junction bases outside the gene matches: 11. From germline, CDR1 is MNHEY and CDR2 SMNVEV (reference sequence). CDR3: CASSLTGSLKVYEQYF. Here the CDR3 DNA reads TGTGCCAGCAGTTTGACAGGGAGCTTGAAGGTCTACGAGCAGTACTTC.

CDR3 region: CASTRGGDNRGTRLSAQYF. The CDR3 DNA sequence: TGTGCCAGCACCCGCGGGGGGGATAACAGGGGCACCAGGCTATCGGCCCAGTACTTC. The chain combines TRBV5-4 with TRBJ2-5; the match to TRBD2 covers 9 bases. The CDR3 loop spans 19 amino acids. J was trimmed by 9 bases and V by 6 bases; bases with no gene match: 27. Germline V gene sequence: CDR1 SGHNT, CDR2 YYREEE (reference sequence).

V is TRBV28 and J is TRBJ1-4, with TRBD1 identical over 7 bases. The CDR3 is made up of 16 amino acids. In germline, CDR1 is MDHEN, CDR2 SYDVKM. V lost 5 bases, J lost 4 bases, and 10 bases stayed unmatched. This CDR3 reads CASSPLRQGFNEKLFF. The CDR3 DNA is TGTGCCAGCAGTCCCCTGCGACAGGGATTTAATGAAAAACTGTTTTTT.

The chain links TRBV5-1 to TRBJ2-7; 10 nucleotides line up with TRBD2. The ends lost 4 bases at V and 5 bases at J; junction bases unmatched: 9. Germline CDR1 reads SGHRS; CDR2 reads YFSETQ. The CDR3 has 15 amino acids. The CDR3 here is CASSLAAGGPNEQYF. The CDR3 coding sequence is TGCGCCAGCAGCCTGGCAGCGGGAGGGCCCAACGAGCAGTACTTC.

J is TRBJ1-6 and V is TRBV5-1, with D unresolved. The V and J ends lost 1 base and 0 bases respectively, with 5 bases between them. CDR3 length: 15 residues. Germline CDR1 reads SGHRS; CDR2 reads YFSETQ. The CDR3 nucleotides are TGCGCCAGCAGCTTGAGGAGCTCCTATAATTCACCCCTCCACTTT. It specifies CASSLRSSYNSPLHF. The variable domain in full, with the rest retrieved from reference TRBV5-1 and TRBJ1-6, is KAGVTQTPRYLIKTRGQQVTLSCSPISGHRSVSWYQQTPGQGLQFLFEYFSETQRNKGNFPGRFSGRQFSNSRSEMNVSTLELGDSALYLCASSLRSSYNSPLHFGNGTRLTVT.

This clone has only one observation. The chain employs TRBV27 and TRBJ2-1; D is uncertain. This CDR3 contains 14 residues. V shed 4 bases and J shed 10 bases, with 17 bases lying between them. Germline CDR1 MNHEY, CDR2 SMNVEV (reference sequence). CDR3 nucleotides: TGTGCCAGCAGTTATCAGGCTACAATAAGCGAGCAGTTCTTC. Amino acid sequence: CASSYQATISEQFF.

In this sample, this clone turned up a few times. V is TRBV5-1 and J is TRBJ2-1; weak D call: TRBD2 (9 bases). CDR3 length equals 17 residues. Germline values: CDR1 SGHRS, CDR2 YFSETQ. The V gene lost 6 bases and the J gene lost 6 bases, with 25 bases spanning the gap. CDR3 residues: CASNTGGLAGARNEQFF. CDR3 sequence (DNA): TGCGCCAGCAATACAGGGGGATTAGCGGGAGCTCGCAATGAGCAGTTCTTC. Based on the CDR3 plus reference TRBV5-1 and TRBJ2-1, the full variable domain is KAGVTQTPRYLIKTRGQQVTLSCSPISGHRSVSWYQQTPGQGLQFLFEYFSETQRNKGNFPGRFSGRQFSNSRSEMNVSTLELGDSALYLCASNTGGLAGARNEQFFGPGTRLTVL.

The chain employs TRBV5-6 and TRBJ2-5; 7 bases align to TRBD1. Germline CDR1 reads SGHDT; CDR2 reads YYEEEE. The CDR3 length is 14 residues. V trimming: 4 bases; J trimming: 7 bases; junction bases outside the gene matches: 10. CDR3 amino acids: CASSTDREKGTQYF. The CDR3 nucleotides are TGTGCCAGCAGCACCGACAGGGAGAAGGGGACCCAGTACTTC.